This TCR beta chain was sequenced for a study of human thymus T cells. The V gene end was trimmed by 7 bases and the J gene end by 7 bases; junction bases not matched to a gene: 22. The CDR3 consists of 18 residues. Germline CDR1 MDHEN, CDR2 SYDVKM. Generated by immunoSEQ multiplex PCR, the TCRdb table keeps only in-frame clones and is missing some. The sample includes around 120,000 clones, around 94% of them seen just once. Resections were taken during corrective heart surgery, and the thymus tissue came from these. This chain joins TRBV28 and TRBJ2-1; 7 bases are a match to TRBD1. Sequenced: thymus tissue. This TCR was recovered from a boy younger than two with a congenital heart defect but otherwise immunologically healthy. CDR3 DNA sequence: TGTGCCAGCACCCCCCCCAGCCGTGAGGGGGCACGCTTGAATGAGCAGTTCTTC. Protein: CASTPPSREGARLNEQFF.